This entry lists 26 T cell receptor beta chains sequenced from one sample in a study of T cells in Graves' hyperthyroidism and ophthalmopathy. Researchers took RNA transcripts and amplified the TCR beta CDR3 regions from them. Using the HTBI primer set, a first-round RT-PCR was run on the TCR CDR3. TCRdb reanalysed the multiplex PCR reads using MiXCR and keeps one entry per CDR3 protein. The sample has 350,000 or so distinct CDR3 sequences, roughly 15% seen once. The specimen was blood. Receptors originate from a woman in her 30s with Graves' hyperthyroidism that later progressed to Graves' ophthalmopathy.

V is TRBV6-7 and J is TRBJ2-5; no clear D gene. TRBV6-7 carries the ORF label, with uncertain function. The CDR3 covers 16 residues. V dropped 2 bases and J dropped 2 bases, with 15 bases sitting between them. CDR3 bases: TGTGCCAGCAGTTACGGCATGAACCCGGATCAAGAGACCCAGTACTTC. Translating it yields CASSYGMNPDQETQYF.

At least ten counts were recorded for this clonotype. The V and J genes are TRBV18 and TRBJ2-1, with D possibly matching TRBD1 (5 bases). Trimming pared 6 bases from V and 6 bases from J, leaving 12 bases between. There are 13 residues in the CDR3. The germline V gene has CDR1 KGHSH and CDR2 LQKENI. This chain's CDR3 is CASSGPESNEQFF. Written as DNA, the CDR3 is TGTGCCAGCTCGGGGCCCGAGAGCAATGAGCAGTTCTTC.

This chain uses TRBV20-1 with TRBJ1-4, with D hard to call. V shed 6 bases and J shed 7 bases, with 6 bases lying between them. The CDR3 spans 10 residues. In germline, CDR1 is DFQATT, CDR2 SNEGSKA (reference sequence). The CDR3 here is CSAWSEKLFF. The CDR3 DNA is TGCAGTGCCTGGAGTGAAAAACTGTTTTTT.

This clonotype occurred many times. This CDR3 reads CASSQDLGLTAITTQYF. CDR3 nucleotide sequence: TGTGCCAGCAGCCAAGACCTAGGACTGACAGCGATTACTACGCAGTATTTT. This chain uses TRBV14 with TRBJ2-3; D tentatively fits TRBD1 or TRBD2 (5 bases each). Germline CDR1 and CDR2: SGHDN and FVKESK. This CDR3 is built from 17 residues. Trimming left V 0 bases short and J 8 bases short, with 21 bases between.

The chain joins TRBV27 to TRBJ1-6, with 9 bases fitting TRBD1. V lost 3 bases to trimming and J lost 7 bases; unmatched junction nucleotides: 4. This CDR3 is built from 15 residues. Germline loops: CDR1 MNHEY, CDR2 SMNVEV (reference sequence). The CDR3 sequence: CASSLKGQGNSPLHF. The DNA of the CDR3 is TGTGCCAGCAGTTTGAAGGGACAGGGAAATTCACCCCTCCACTTT.

This clonotype was seen ten or more times. The chain recombines TRBV18 with TRBJ1-1; no reliable D call. Trimming pared 3 bases from V and 0 bases from J, leaving 8 bases between. CDR3 size: 14 residues. The germline CDR1 and CDR2 sequences are KGHSH and LQKENI. The chain's CDR3 is CASSPGNLNTEAFF. CDR3 nucleotide sequence: TGTGCCAGCTCACCCGGGAACCTGAACACTGAAGCTTTCTTT.

In its sample, this clonotype was seen many times. This chain connects TRBV27 to TRBJ1-5; a weak D match, TRBD1 (6 bases). CDR1 MNHEY and CDR2 SMNVEV come from the germline V gene (reference sequence). Trimming removed 7 bases at V and 0 bases at J, with 13 bases between. The CDR3 runs 15 residues. The CDR3 sequence: CASKTTGYSNQPQHF. The CDR3, as DNA: TGTGCCAGCAAAACTACAGGGTATAGCAATCAGCCCCAGCATTTT.

This clonotype showed up many times. V gene TRBV28 combines with J gene TRBJ1-1, with D uncertain. The CDR3 loop spans 13 amino acids. V lost 6 bases to trimming and J lost 1 base, with 9 bases between them. The germline V gene encodes CDR1 MDHEN and CDR2 SYDVKM. The DNA for the CDR3 is TGTGCCAGCAGAACCGCAAAGAACACTGAAGCTTTCTTT. This translates into CASRTAKNTEAFF. Full variable domain (rest looked up from reference TRBV28 and TRBJ1-1): DVKVTQSSRYLVKRTGEKVFLECVQDMDHENMFWYRQDPGLGLRLIYFSYDVKMKEKGDIPEGYSVSREKKERFSLILESASTNQTSMYLCASRTAKNTEAFFGQGTRLTVV.

The chain joins TRBV19 to TRBJ2-3; 9 bases are a match to TRBD1. CDR1 and CDR2 from the germline V gene are LNHDA and SQIVND (reference sequence). This CDR3 spans 15 amino acids. The V segment lost 6 bases and the J segment 1 base; nucleotides outside the gene matches: 5. DNA of the CDR3: TGTGCCAGTAGGTTCACAGGGGGCGGCACAGATACGCAGTATTTT. Its translation is CASRFTGGGTDTQYF. The full variable domain, rest sourced from reference TRBV19 and TRBJ2-3, is DGGITQSPKYLFRKEGQNVTLSCEQNLNHDAMYWYRQDPGQGLRLIYYSQIVNDFQKGDIAEGYSVSREKKESFPLTVTSAQKNPTAFYLCASRFTGGGTDTQYFGPGTRLTVL.

V is TRBV30 and J is TRBJ2-7; no firm D call. The V end lost 0 bases, the J end lost 5 bases, and 8 bases lay between the germline ends. The CDR3 loop spans 12 amino acids. The V gene's germline CDR1 is GTSNPN and CDR2 SVGIG (reference sequence). The CDR3 nucleotides read TGTGCCTGGAGTGTAATCCGGAACGAGCAGTACTTC. As protein: CAWSVIRNEQYF.

In this sample, this clonotype turned up a few times. The chain carries TRBV20-1 and TRBJ2-1; 10 nucleotides match TRBD2. The germline V gene has CDR1 DFQATT and CDR2 SNEGSKA (reference sequence). The CDR3 is made up of 14 amino acids. Losses at the gene ends were 6 bases for V and 4 bases for J; bases not matched to a gene: 6. CDR3 in amino acids: CSAPPSGGYNEQFF. The CDR3 bases are TGCAGTGCACCACCTAGCGGGGGATACAATGAGCAGTTCTTC.

With respect to this clonotype: This may stem from a read error, because a much larger clone lies one nucleotide away. The chain uses TRBV5-1 and TRBJ2-3; D may correspond to TRBD1 or TRBD2 (5 bases each). This CDR3 is built from 14 residues. CDR1 SGHRS and CDR2 YFSETQ come from the germline V gene. The CDR3 reads CTSSLGDQADTQYF. CDR3 DNA: TGCACCAGCAGCTTGGGGGATCAAGCAGATACGCAGTATTTT.

This clonotype was counted at least ten times. The chain couples TRBV20-1 to TRBJ2-1; D unclear. The CDR3 spans 14 residues. V was shortened by 6 bases and J by 3 bases, with 15 bases between the two germline ends. The germline CDR1 and CDR2 sequences are DFQATT and SNEGSKA (reference sequence). The CDR3 region is CSASLVEVYNEQFF. The DNA of the CDR3 is TGCAGTGCGTCGCTAGTCGAAGTCTACAATGAGCAGTTCTTC.

This clonotype was recorded many times. The rearrangement uses TRBV28 and TRBJ2-1, with 7 bases fitting TRBD2. J lost 2 bases, V lost 5 bases, and 9 bases had no gene match. This CDR3 is built from 16 residues. The germline gives CDR1 MDHEN, CDR2 SYDVKM. The CDR3 DNA reads TGTGCCAGCAGTCCTTCTAGCGGACCTCCCTACAATGAGCAGTTCTTC. The encoded protein is CASSPSSGPPYNEQFF.

This clonotype appeared many times. The chain has TRBV2 and TRBJ1-3; no reliable D call. The V and J ends lost 10 bases and 4 bases respectively, with 14 bases between them. The CDR3 consists of 13 residues. The V gene's germline CDR1 is SNHLY and CDR2 FYNNEI. Here the CDR3 DNA reads TGTGCCACCATTAAAGGTTACGGAAACACCATATATTTT. As protein: CATIKGYGNTIYF.

This clonotype was observed at least ten times. The rearrangement joins TRBV13 to TRBJ2-1, with D maybe TRBD2 (5 bases). CDR3 length: 13 residues. The ends were cut back, 0 bases at V and 7 bases at J, with 7 bases in the middle. Germline loops: CDR1 PRHDT, CDR2 FYEKMQ (reference sequence). CDR3 sequence (DNA): TGTGCCAGCAGCTTAGGACGGGGTAATGAGCAGTTCTTC. Its translation is CASSLGRGNEQFF.

The CDR3 DNA is TGTGCCAGCAGCTTATCGGTACTAGCCAAAAACATTCAGTACTTC. Translating it yields CASSLSVLAKNIQYF. The rearrangement joins TRBV7-9 to TRBJ2-4; D gene ambiguous. Germline V gene data show CDR1 as SEHNR and CDR2 as FQNEAQ (reference sequence). V lost 2 bases and J lost 0, with 8 bases in between. The CDR3 has 15 residues.

As concerns this clonotype: The junction shows a germline mismatch at one end, possibly a read error. J is TRBJ2-3 and V is TRBV28, with 7 bases that match TRBD2. The CDR3 is made up of 16 amino acids. From germline, CDR1 is MDHEN and CDR2 SYDVKM. CDR3 protein: CASSQGTSESTDTQYF. Written as DNA, the CDR3 is TGCGCCAGCAGCCAGGGTACTAGCGAGTCCACAGATACGCAGTATTTT.

The chain carries TRBV15 and TRBJ2-3, with TRBD1 matching 11 bases. This CDR3 comprises 19 residues. The trim removed 4 bases at V and 2 bases at J, leaving 14 bases unmatched. The germline gives CDR1 LNHNV, CDR2 YYDKDF (reference sequence). The CDR3 DNA reads TGTGCCACCAGCACGCCGGGACAGGGGGTTCCTTCATACACAGATACGCAGTATTTT. The encoded protein is CATSTPGQGVPSYTDTQYF.

In its sample, this clonotype was seen many times. The germline gene is not matched at one end of the junction; a read error may be the cause. The rearrangement joins TRBV19 to TRBJ1-2; 7 nucleotides agree with TRBD1. The germline gives CDR1 LNHDA, CDR2 SQIVND (reference sequence). The CDR3 loop spans 13 amino acids. DNA for the CDR3: TGTGCCAGTGGGCCGGGACAGCGTTATGCCTACACCTTC. Its translation is CASGPGQRYAYTF.

This clonotype was recorded at least ten times. The chain employs TRBV18 and TRBJ2-1, with D uncertain. Trimming left V 4 bases short and J 5 bases short, with 9 bases between. The germline V gene encodes CDR1 KGHSH and CDR2 LQKENI. The CDR3 consists of 13 residues. This CDR3 reads CASSRGLNNEQFF. In DNA form, the CDR3 reads TGTGCCAGCTCACGAGGTTTGAACAATGAGCAGTTCTTC. The variable domain in full, with the rest retrieved from reference TRBV18 and TRBJ2-1, is NAGVMQNPRHLVRRRGQEARLRCSPMKGHSHVYWYRQLPEEGLKFMVYLQKENIIDESGMPKERFSAEFPKEGPSILRIQQVVRGDSAAYFCASSRGLNNEQFFGPGTRLTVL.

This clonotype was picked up a small number of times. The chain uses TRBV4-1 and TRBJ1-2, with D possibly matching TRBD1 (5 bases). Per the germline V gene, CDR1 is MGHRA and CDR2 is YSYEKL. The CDR3 loop spans 15 amino acids. The V gene lost 3 bases and the J gene lost 10 bases, with 21 bases spanning the gap. The CDR3 region is CASSQEPRDGGLYTF. Written as DNA, the CDR3 is TGCGCCAGCAGCCAGGAGCCAAGGGACGGAGGACTCTACACCTTC.

V gene TRBV5-6 combines with J gene TRBJ2-6, with no clear D. Trimming shortened V by 2 bases and J by 0 bases, and 9 bases separated the two germline ends. Germline lookup yields CDR1 SGHDT and CDR2 YYEEEE. CDR3 length: 16 residues. CDR3 coding DNA: TGTGCCAGCAGCTTTGGACGGCTCTCTGGGGCCAACGTCCTGACTTTC. Amino acid sequence: CASSFGRLSGANVLTF.

This clonotype has only a few counts. The junction and the germline gene differ at one end; a read error may be behind it. The chain recombines TRBV6-6 with TRBJ1-1; D uncertain. This CDR3 is built from 13 residues. CDR1 MNHNY and CDR2 SVGAGI come from the germline V gene (reference sequence). The CDR3 sequence: CASSYSRGTGAFF. The CDR3 DNA is TGTGCCAGCAGTTACTCGAGAGGAACTGGAGCTTTCTTT.

This clonotype showed up just a few times. Relative to the germline gene, one junction end is altered; a read error may explain this. This rearrangement joins TRBV7-9 to TRBJ2-5; D tentatively fits TRBD1 or TRBD2 (5 bases each). Germline V lookup: CDR1 SEHNR, CDR2 FQNEAQ (reference sequence). The CDR3 spans 19 residues. CDR3 amino acids: CANSLFPWGFHGYQETQYF. In nucleotides, the CDR3 is TGTGCCAACAGCTTATTCCCGTGGGGGTTTCATGGGTACCAAGAGACCCAGTACTTC.

The rearrangement uses TRBV4-1 and TRBJ2-7; TRBD2 agrees at 7 bases. The CDR3 is 14 residues long. Trimming took 1 base from V and 7 from J; bases not matched to a gene: 7. Germline CDR1 is MGHRA and CDR2 is YSYEKL. CDR3: CASSQVGGGGEQYF. The CDR3 bases are TGCGCCAGCAGCCAAGTTGGGGGGGGAGGAGAGCAGTACTTC.